The rows below give T cell receptor beta chains drawn from one sample of a study of T cells after yellow fever vaccination. TCRdb re-derived calls from the 5' RACE reads in MiXCR, one entry per CDR3 protein. This sample has some 670,000 distinct CDR3 sequences; about 12% occur once, and the top ten carry 14% to 15%. Sequencing was performed on PBMCs, taken on the day of the yellow fever booster vaccination. The source of these receptors is a man aged 30 to 39 who received the YFV17D yellow fever vaccine. CDR3s include the opening cysteine and the closing phenylalanine or tryptophan. D genes are given only for firm matches. Clone size is stated in some rows and not others, as once, few, many or a class when expanded.

cdr3_aa: CASSLENNEQFF; cdr3_nt: TGCGCCAGCAGCTTGGAGAACAATGAGCAGTTCTTC; v_call: TRBV5-1; j_call: TRBJ2-1; cdr3_length: 12; d_call: .; clone_size: .
cdr3_aa: CASSIPGGSPTNEQFF; cdr3_nt: TGTGCCAGCAGTATTCCAGGGGGATCGCCTACGAATGAGCAGTTCTTC; v_call: TRBV6-2/TRBV6-3; j_call: TRBJ2-1; cdr3_length: 16; d_call: TRBD1; clone_size: few
cdr3_aa: CASSPHESEQYF; cdr3_nt: TGTGCCAGCAGCCCCCACGAAAGCGAGCAGTACTTC; v_call: TRBV7-2; j_call: TRBJ2-7; cdr3_length: 12; d_call: .; clone_size: few
cdr3_aa: CAWRRSGGYTF; cdr3_nt: TGTGCCTGGAGAAGGTCGGGCGGCTACACCTTC; v_call: TRBV30; j_call: TRBJ1-2; cdr3_length: 11; d_call: .; clone_size: .
cdr3_aa: CSARGRTIGSRHPQETQYF; cdr3_nt: TGCAGTGCTAGAGGAAGGACGATAGGGTCGAGACACCCTCAAGAGACCCAGTACTTC; v_call: TRBV20-1; j_call: TRBJ2-5; cdr3_length: 19; d_call: .; clone_size: .
cdr3_aa: CSVTGYGGNQPQHF; cdr3_nt: TGCAGCGTCACAGGGTATGGTGGCAATCAGCCCCAGCATTTT; v_call: TRBV29-1; j_call: TRBJ1-5; cdr3_length: 14; d_call: .; clone_size: .
cdr3_aa: CASDGEISGGGGNTIYF; cdr3_nt: TGTGCCAGCGACGGAGAGATTTCAGGGGGGGGTGGAAACACCATATATTTT; v_call: TRBV12-3/TRBV12-4; j_call: TRBJ1-3; cdr3_length: 17; d_call: TRBD1; clone_size: .
cdr3_aa: CASSPLPDLAKNIQYF; cdr3_nt: TGTGCCAGCAGCCCCCTGCCGGATTTAGCCAAAAACATTCAGTACTTC; v_call: TRBV7-2; j_call: TRBJ2-4; cdr3_length: 16; d_call: .; clone_size: few
cdr3_aa: CASSHSSPDTQYF; cdr3_nt: TGCGCCAGCAGCCACTCTTCTCCAGATACGCAGTATTTT; v_call: TRBV4-3; j_call: TRBJ2-3; cdr3_length: 13; d_call: .; clone_size: few
cdr3_aa: CASSLVLAGGHEQYF; cdr3_nt: TGTGCCAGCAGCTTAGTGCTAGCGGGAGGCCACGAGCAGTACTTC; v_call: TRBV7-2; j_call: TRBJ2-7; cdr3_length: 15; d_call: TRBD2; clone_size: few
cdr3_aa: CASIPPNGGGTQYF; cdr3_nt: TGTGCCAGCATACCCCCCAACGGGGGAGGGACGCAGTATTTT; v_call: TRBV28; j_call: TRBJ2-3; cdr3_length: 14; d_call: TRBD2; clone_size: .
cdr3_aa: CAIGPTSEKLFF; cdr3_nt: TGTGCCATCGGCCCGACATCGGAAAAACTGTTTTTT; v_call: TRBV10-3; j_call: TRBJ1-4; cdr3_length: 12; d_call: .; clone_size: .
cdr3_aa: CASSHGTAFYEQYF; cdr3_nt: TGTGCCAGCAGTCATGGGACAGCTTTCTACGAGCAGTACTTC; v_call: TRBV6-2/TRBV6-3; j_call: TRBJ2-7; cdr3_length: 14; d_call: TRBD1; clone_size: .
cdr3_aa: CASSESNRVGNQPQHF; cdr3_nt: TGTGCCAGCAGTGAATCGAATAGGGTCGGCAATCAGCCCCAGCATTTT; v_call: TRBV6-1; j_call: TRBJ1-5; cdr3_length: 16; d_call: .; clone_size: .
cdr3_aa: CASSLVGQGFQPQHF; cdr3_nt: TGTGCCAGCAGCTTAGTGGGACAGGGGTTTCAGCCCCAGCATTTT; v_call: TRBV7-9; j_call: TRBJ1-5; cdr3_length: 15; d_call: TRBD1; clone_size: .
cdr3_aa: CVSSQSPGQGAIYGYTF; cdr3_nt: TGTGTCAGCAGCCAATCCCCAGGACAGGGGGCGATCTATGGCTACACCTTC; v_call: TRBV4-2; j_call: TRBJ1-2; cdr3_length: 17; d_call: TRBD1; clone_size: .
cdr3_aa: CASSRREGLGEQYF; cdr3_nt: TGTGCCAGCAGCCGCCGGGAGGGCCTCGGTGAGCAGTACTTC; v_call: TRBV3-1; j_call: TRBJ2-7; cdr3_length: 14; d_call: TRBD2; clone_size: .
cdr3_aa: CASIGDRYTYEQYF; cdr3_nt: TGTGCCAGCATTGGGGACAGGTATACCTACGAGCAGTACTTC; v_call: TRBV28; j_call: TRBJ2-7; cdr3_length: 14; d_call: TRBD1; clone_size: .
cdr3_aa: CASSAGTDYATNEKLFF; cdr3_nt: TGCGCCAGCAGCGCTGGGACAGACTATGCAACTAATGAAAAACTGTTTTTT; v_call: TRBV5-1; j_call: TRBJ1-4; cdr3_length: 17; d_call: TRBD1; clone_size: few
cdr3_aa: CASRPGPSYGYTF; cdr3_nt: TGTGCCAGCAGACCAGGGCCGTCGTATGGCTACACCTTC; v_call: TRBV5-4; j_call: TRBJ1-2; cdr3_length: 13; d_call: .; clone_size: .
cdr3_aa: CASAGTHNEQFF; cdr3_nt: TGTGCCAGTGCCGGGACACACAATGAGCAGTTCTTC; v_call: TRBV6-2/TRBV6-3; j_call: TRBJ2-1; cdr3_length: 12; d_call: .; clone_size: few
cdr3_aa: CATSEGRGAYNEQFF; cdr3_nt: TGTGCCACCAGTGAGGGACGGGGGGCCTACAATGAGCAGTTCTTC; v_call: TRBV24-1; j_call: TRBJ2-1; cdr3_length: 15; d_call: TRBD2; clone_size: .
cdr3_aa: CASSYPPSNQPQHF; cdr3_nt: TGTGCCAGCAGTTACCCCCCGTCTAATCAGCCCCAGCATTTT; v_call: TRBV6-2/TRBV6-3; j_call: TRBJ1-5; cdr3_length: 14; d_call: .; clone_size: few
cdr3_aa: CSAVRTMNTEAFF; cdr3_nt: TGCAGTGCAGTTCGTACAATGAACACTGAAGCTTTCTTT; v_call: TRBV20-1; j_call: TRBJ1-1; cdr3_length: 13; d_call: .; clone_size: .
cdr3_aa: CAISSGTGAYEQYF; cdr3_nt: TGTGCCATCAGCTCCGGGACAGGGGCCTACGAGCAGTACTTC; v_call: TRBV10-3; j_call: TRBJ2-7; cdr3_length: 14; d_call: TRBD1; clone_size: few
cdr3_aa: CASSEPASGNTGELFF; cdr3_nt: TGCGCCAGCAGTGAGCCGGCTAGCGGGAACACCGGGGAGCTGTTTTTT; v_call: TRBV10-2; j_call: TRBJ2-2; cdr3_length: 16; d_call: TRBD2; clone_size: few
cdr3_aa: CASSQGGQGGQETQYF; cdr3_nt: TGCGCCAGCAGCCAGGGCGGTCAGGGGGGCCAAGAGACCCAGTACTTC; v_call: TRBV5-1; j_call: TRBJ2-5; cdr3_length: 16; d_call: .; clone_size: .
cdr3_aa: CSASDTYEQYF; cdr3_nt: TGCAGTGCTAGTGACACCTACGAGCAGTACTTC; v_call: TRBV20-1; j_call: TRBJ2-7; cdr3_length: 11; d_call: .; clone_size: many
cdr3_aa: CASSPGPNPYEQYF; cdr3_nt: TGTGCCAGCAGCCCAGGACCTAACCCCTACGAGCAGTACTTC; v_call: TRBV5-4; j_call: TRBJ2-7; cdr3_length: 14; d_call: .; clone_size: .
cdr3_aa: CASSPGTLGTYNEQFF; cdr3_nt: TGCGCCAGCAGTCCGGGGACCCTGGGGACCTACAATGAGCAGTTCTTC; v_call: TRBV23-1; j_call: TRBJ2-1; cdr3_length: 16; d_call: .; clone_size: few
cdr3_aa: CASRGPSAPVETQYF; cdr3_nt: TGTGCCAGCAGAGGACCAAGCGCCCCGGTAGAGACCCAGTACTTC; v_call: TRBV5-4; j_call: TRBJ2-5; cdr3_length: 15; d_call: .; clone_size: few
cdr3_aa: CSVGATIYVTQYF; cdr3_nt: TGCAGCGTTGGAGCTACCATTTACGTGACCCAGTACTTC; v_call: TRBV29-1; j_call: TRBJ2-5; cdr3_length: 13; d_call: .; clone_size: .
cdr3_aa: CASSNSIKGNTEAFF; cdr3_nt: TGTGCCAGCAGCAACTCGATTAAGGGGAACACTGAAGCTTTCTTT; v_call: TRBV5-6; j_call: TRBJ1-1; cdr3_length: 15; d_call: .; clone_size: few
cdr3_aa: CASRVAQEQFF; cdr3_nt: TGTGCCAGCAGAGTTGCCCAAGAGCAGTTCTTC; v_call: TRBV5-5; j_call: TRBJ2-1; cdr3_length: 11; d_call: .; clone_size: few
cdr3_aa: CASSSRDTTYEQYF; cdr3_nt: TGTGCCAGCAGTTCCAGGGACACTACCTACGAGCAGTACTTC; v_call: TRBV12-3/TRBV12-4; j_call: TRBJ2-7; cdr3_length: 14; d_call: .; clone_size: few
cdr3_aa: CASSLGLAGGRGTDTQYF; cdr3_nt: TGTGCCAGCAGCTTAGGGTTAGCGGGAGGAAGGGGCACAGATACGCAGTATTTT; v_call: TRBV11-2; j_call: TRBJ2-3; cdr3_length: 18; d_call: TRBD2; clone_size: .
cdr3_aa: CASSPRTAMNTEAFF; cdr3_nt: TGTGCCAGCAGTCCTCGAACGGCAATGAACACTGAAGCTTTCTTT; v_call: TRBV6-2/TRBV6-3; j_call: TRBJ1-1; cdr3_length: 15; d_call: .; clone_size: many
cdr3_aa: CASSLVWGPNTGELFF; cdr3_nt: TGTGCCAGCAGCTTAGTATGGGGCCCTAACACCGGGGAGCTGTTTTTT; v_call: TRBV7-9; j_call: TRBJ2-2; cdr3_length: 16; d_call: .; clone_size: few
cdr3_aa: CSVMTRSDTQYF; cdr3_nt: TGCAGCGTGATGACCCGTTCAGATACGCAGTATTTT; v_call: TRBV29-1; j_call: TRBJ2-3; cdr3_length: 12; d_call: .; clone_size: few
cdr3_aa: CASSVGYQETQYF; cdr3_nt: TGTGCCAGCAGCGTCGGGTACCAAGAGACCCAGTACTTC; v_call: TRBV9; j_call: TRBJ2-5; cdr3_length: 13; d_call: .; clone_size: few